The present T cell receptor (beta chain) was sequenced within a study of cytomegalovirus exposure and HLA in healthy donors. Notes on this clone: Its antigen is still unknown.

PCR primers comprised 60 Vbeta and 13 Jbeta primers. Sequencing used immunoSEQ multiplex PCR; TCRdb keeps in-frame clones, though not all of them. Among roughly 120,000 clones listed, 60% to 85% were seen once. Study-wide findings and caveats: Further analysis was carried out later, and it showed several of the most significant clusters appearing linked to common viral pathogens. In a later analysis, across HLA loci, associated TCR counts were highest for DRB1, lowest for HLA-C. The productive fraction for most TCR beta V segments was about 87% or about 30% in an earlier analysis. Judged likely to be a sequencing artifact was a cluster of highly shared sequence variants.

This CDR3 has 11 amino acids. CDR1 is LGHNA, CDR2 YNFKEQ, per germline. With 4 bases clipped from V and 11 bases from J, the junction kept 4 bases outside the gene matches. V and J are TRBV4-2 and TRBJ1-1, with TRBD1 matching over 7 bases. The receptor was isolated from a woman aged 40 to 50 in good health and CMV-seropositive. Sequenced input: PBMCs. This CDR3 reads CASSPGQVAFF. CDR3 coding DNA: TGTGCCAGCAGCCCTGGACAGGTTGCTTTCTTT.